This is a list of T cell receptor beta chains from one sample in a study of cytomegalovirus exposure and HLA in healthy donors. Clones were read by immunoSEQ multiplex PCR, and TCRdb kept only the in-frame ones, dropping some. The sample consists of around 140,000 clones, 75% of them appearing once. The sequencing sample was made of PBMCs. These receptors came from a man aged 40-49 years in good health and CMV-seronegative. The CDR3 runs from the conserved cysteine through the conserved F or W. The order of the fields is clone size, CDR3 length, J gene, V gene, D gene, CDR3 DNA, CDR3 protein. D genes are given only for firm matches. Expanded clones get a size class; other rows say once, few or many, or leave the size out.

>-|15|TRBJ2-1|TRBV5-1|-
TGCGCCAGCAGCTGGAGGCAGGGGCGATACAATGAGCAGTTCTTC
CASSWRQGRYNEQFF
>-|16|TRBJ2-7|TRBV10-3|TRBD2
TGTGCCATCAGCCTGACTAGCGGGGGGGAGGCCAGCGAGCAGTACTTC
CAISLTSGGEASEQYF
>-|14|TRBJ2-7|TRBV5-1|-
TGCGCCAGCAGCTTGGAGACTACATCGGAGGGGCAGTACTTC
CASSLETTSEGQYF
>-|15|TRBJ1-6|TRBV11-3|-
TGTGCCAGCAGCCCAGGCGGGACCCCCAATTCACCCCTCCACTTT
CASSPGGTPNSPLHF
>few|14|TRBJ1-2|TRBV9|TRBD1
TGTGCCAGCAGCTTCACAGGGGGCGCAAAAGGCTACACCTTC
CASSFTGGAKGYTF
>-|15|TRBJ2-7|TRBV5-6|TRBD1
TGTGCCAGCAGCTTCGGGACAGGGAGCTCCTACGAGCAGTACTTC
CASSFGTGSSYEQYF
>-|13|TRBJ2-7|TRBV18|-
TGTGCCAGCTCACCACCCGCGGGGAGCGAGCAGTACTTC
CASSPPAGSEQYF
>-|17|TRBJ1-1|TRBV10-1|TRBD1
TGCGCCAGCAGTGAGGCAAATGGGACAGGGGAGATCACTGAAGCTTTCTTT
CASSEANGTGEITEAFF
>few|12|TRBJ1-1|TRBV10-3|TRBD1
TGTGCCCTACAGGGGCAGACTGGGGAAGCTTTCTTT
CALQGQTGEAFF
>-|17|TRBJ2-7|TRBV27|TRBD1
TGTGCCAGCAGTTGGTATAACTCGCGACAGGGCACTTACGAGCAGTACTTC
CASSWYNSRQGTYEQYF
>many|15|TRBJ2-3|TRBV5-6|-
TGTGCCAGCAGCTTGGGGGGGCAGGGCATAGATACGCAGTATTTT
CASSLGGQGIDTQYF
>-|16|TRBJ1-1|TRBV5-1|TRBD1
TGCGCCAGCAGCTTCGGTCCGGGACAGATTTTTACTGAAGCTTTCTTT
CASSFGPGQIFTEAFF
>-|14|TRBJ1-6|TRBV18|-
TGTGCCAGCTCACCACAGACAGCTAATTCACCCCTCCACTTT
CASSPQTANSPLHF
>-|14|TRBJ2-3|TRBV7-2|-
TGTGCCAGCAGCGTGGGTATAGCGTCAGATACGCAGTATTTT
CASSVGIASDTQYF
>few|13|TRBJ1-1|TRBV6-5|-
TGTGCCAGCAGTTACTCACAGGTCACTGAAGCTTTCTTT
CASSYSQVTEAFF
>-|17|TRBJ2-2|TRBV4-3|-
TGCGCCAGCAGCCAAGCCCCGGGAGCGGAAGACACCGGGGAGCTGTTTTTT
CASSQAPGAEDTGELFF
>-|17|TRBJ1-2|TRBV9|TRBD1
TGTGCCAGCAGCTCCAGACCGGGACAGCCCAAAAACTATGGCTACACCTTC
CASSSRPGQPKNYGYTF